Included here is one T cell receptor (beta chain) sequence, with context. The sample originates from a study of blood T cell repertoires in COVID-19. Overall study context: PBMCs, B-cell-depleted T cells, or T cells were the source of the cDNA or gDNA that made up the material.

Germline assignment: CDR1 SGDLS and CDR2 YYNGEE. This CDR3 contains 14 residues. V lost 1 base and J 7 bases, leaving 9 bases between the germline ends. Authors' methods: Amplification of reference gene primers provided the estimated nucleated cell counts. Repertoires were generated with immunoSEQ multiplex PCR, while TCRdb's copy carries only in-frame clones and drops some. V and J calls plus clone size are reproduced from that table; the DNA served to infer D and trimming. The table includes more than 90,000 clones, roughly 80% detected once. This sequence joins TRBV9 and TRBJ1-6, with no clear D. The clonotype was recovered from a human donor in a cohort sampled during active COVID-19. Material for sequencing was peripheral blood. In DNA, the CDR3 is TGTGCCAGCAGCGTAATGACGGGGAATTCACCCCTCCACTTT. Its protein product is CASSVMTGNSPLHF. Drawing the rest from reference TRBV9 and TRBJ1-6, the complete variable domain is DSGVTQTPKHLITATGQRVTLRCSPRSGDLSVYWYQQSLDQGLQFLIQYYNGEERAKGNILERFSAQQFPDLHSELNLSSLELGDSALYFCASSVMTGNSPLHFGNGTRLTVT.